This T cell receptor (beta chain) is from a study of graft-versus-host responses after intestinal transplantation listed by TCRdb under 2021. For context, the study as a whole: The transplants that recipients received were multivisceral, liver-intestinal, or isolated intestinal. A cohort of 20 to 25 intestinal transplant recipients, including one retransplant, was enrolled, and 3 patients lacking pretransplant specimens were excluded. Alloreactive clones were identified by sequencing pre-transplant mixed lymphocyte reaction products and comparing these products with unstimulated pre-transplant donor and recipient T cells. Graft-versus-host and host-versus-graft alloreactive T cell clones were tracked in the graft, circulation and bone marrow after intestinal transplantation using bulk TCR-beta CDR3 sequencing. Rather than being sequenced by the commercial service, samples from a few later patients were sequenced in-house on an Illumina MiSeq and processed with MiXCR. Anti-thymocyte globulin induction was given to all recipients, followed by maintenance tacrolimus and steroids for 3 to 4 years. A peak of at least 4% donor T cells among recipient peripheral blood mononuclear cells was the definition used for donor T cell macrochimerism. What the work shows at the level of the full study, not this receptor alone: Conclusions were limited by the relatively low number and heterogeneity of intestinal transplant patients. High GvH to HvG T cell clonal ratios were observed in the allografts of patients with donor T cell macrochimerism. Early after transplant, declines in HvG clones were associated with peak levels of circulating GvH clones. GvH clones were detected in recipient bone marrow, and some of these GvH clones were observed earlier in ileal mucosa or blood, consistent with an intestinal mucosal origin.

This specimen's time point label, interpreted: cells obtained before transplantation from donor or recipient. CD3+CD4+ and CD3+CD8+ populations were FACS-sorted from unstimulated pre-transplant donor and recipient cells taken from spleen or lymph nodes. Remarks on this clone: What antigen it recognizes has not been identified. No base qualities exist here, and no much larger clone lies one base off it.

Library construction relied on the immunoSEQ multiplex PCR assay. For most patients, genomic DNA was isolated using the Qiagen DNeasy Blood and Tissue Kit and was shipped frozen to Adaptive Biotechnologies for TCR sequencing. High-throughput TCR-beta CDR3 sequencing of genomic DNA from most patients was performed by Adaptive Biotechnologies. The original methods were these. Adaptive's ImmunoSEQ software supplied the TCR sequencing data for roughly 17 patients, while MiXCR and VDJtools were used to process three other patients. CD4 versus CD8 sorting errors were corrected by removing sequences found in both subsets at a frequency ratio below 5:1. CDR3 nucleotide sequences shared between donor and recipient were removed because their origin could not be assigned. To be classed as alloreactive, a clone needed at least 2-fold expansion over unstimulated cells and a minimum CFSE-low frequency of 0.002% (template counts) or 0.001% (read counts). Clones detected in sequenced pre-transplant spleen, lymph node, or MLR CFSE-low populations of the donor or recipient were defined as mappable. The cumulative frequency of alloreactive clones was calculated as a percentage of all sequences, weighted by copy number. TCRdb took over this immuneACCESS table, retaining in-frame rearrangements with V and J assigned. Such tables are incomplete; in checked studies, under half of the missing clones stem from an unresolved V gene, and the remainder is unexplained. That table gives V, J and clone size, and the DNA gave D and trimming. Recorded for this sample are 90,000 to 150,000 clones; about 93% of them occurred a single time. 0.09% to 0.15% of the sample is taken by the ten largest.

Trimming costs V 5 bases and J 4 bases, and their ends lie 9 bases apart. The CDR3, cysteine through phenylalanine, is 12 amino acids long. Left in the record is the CDR3 DNA by itself, 36 bases read in frame from the first base. CDR1 and CDR2 are read off the germline V gene as SGHRS and YFSETQ. This clonotype originated in a human donor who received an intestinal transplant. The sequence is built from TRBV5-1 and TRBJ1-2; a confident D gene designation cannot be given. The specimen was unstimulated CD4+ T cells sorted from spleen or lymph node cells, collected before intestinal transplant. The sequenced DNA: TGCGCCAGCAGTGAGGACTTCTATGGCTACACCTTC. Its protein product is CASSEDFYGYTF.